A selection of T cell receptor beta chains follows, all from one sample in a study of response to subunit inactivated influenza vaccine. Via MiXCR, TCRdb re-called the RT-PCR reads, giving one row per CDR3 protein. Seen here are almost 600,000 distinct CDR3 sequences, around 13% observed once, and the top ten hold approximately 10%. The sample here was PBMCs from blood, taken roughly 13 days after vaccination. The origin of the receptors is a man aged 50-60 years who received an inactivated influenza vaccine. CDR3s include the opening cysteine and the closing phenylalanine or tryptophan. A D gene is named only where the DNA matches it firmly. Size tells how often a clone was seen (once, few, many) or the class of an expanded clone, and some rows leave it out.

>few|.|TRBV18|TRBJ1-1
TGTGCCAGCTCACCTGTTGAGGGGGTGGGGACTGAAGCTTTCTTT
CASSPVEGVGTEAFF
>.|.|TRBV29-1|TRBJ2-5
TGCAGCCTCGCCGCACACCCCCAAGAGACCCAGTACTTC
CSLAAHPQETQYF
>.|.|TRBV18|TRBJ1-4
TGTGCCAGCTCACCTGGGGACCGGAATGAAAAACTGTTTTTT
CASSPGDRNEKLFF
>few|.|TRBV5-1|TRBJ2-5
TGCGCCAGCAGAGCCGGGGACCAAGAGACCCAGTACTTC
CASRAGDQETQYF
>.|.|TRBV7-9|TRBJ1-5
TGTGCCAGCAGCCCAGAGGGGTTCCGACAGCCCCAGCATTTT
CASSPEGFRQPQHF
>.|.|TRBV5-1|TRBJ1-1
TGCGCCAGCCGGAGGGGCTCGGTGAACACTGAAGCTTTCTTT
CASRRGSVNTEAFF
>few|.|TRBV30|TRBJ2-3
TGTGCCTGGAGTGTATTGAGTAGGTCCGATACGCAGTATTTT
CAWSVLSRSDTQYF
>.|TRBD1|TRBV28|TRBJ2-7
TGTGCCAGCAGGGGACAGGGGGCAGGAGAGCAGTACTTC
CASRGQGAGEQYF
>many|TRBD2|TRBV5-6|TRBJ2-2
TGTGCCAGCAGCTTGGCCGGACTAGCGGGGAACACCGGGGAGCTGTTTTTT
CASSLAGLAGNTGELFF
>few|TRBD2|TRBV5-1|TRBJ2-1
TGCGCCAGCAGCTTGACGGCTAGCGGGGGGGGCAATGAGCAGTTCTTC
CASSLTASGGGNEQFF
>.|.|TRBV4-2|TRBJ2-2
TGTGCCAGCAGCCAAGATCTTCCGAACACCGGGGAGCTGTTTTTT
CASSQDLPNTGELFF
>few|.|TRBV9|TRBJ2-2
TGTGCCAGCAGCGTAGATGACACCGGGGAGCTGTTTTTT
CASSVDDTGELFF
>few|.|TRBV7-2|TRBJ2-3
TGTGCCAGCAGCTTAGTTGGCGACTGGAACACAGATACGCAGTATTTT
CASSLVGDWNTDTQYF
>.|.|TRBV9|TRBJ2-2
TGTGCCAGCAGCGCCCTGGTCAGCACCGGGGAGCTGTTTTTT
CASSALVSTGELFF
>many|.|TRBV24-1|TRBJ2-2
TGTGCCACCAGTTACACCGGGGAGCTGTTTTTT
CATSYTGELFF
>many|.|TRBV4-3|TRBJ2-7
TGCGCCAGCAGCCAAGAATTGGGGTATGAGCAGTACTTC
CASSQELGYEQYF
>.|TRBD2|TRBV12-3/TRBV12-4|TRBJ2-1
TGTGCCAGCAGCTCCGGGACTAGCACAAACAATGAGCAGTTCTTC
CASSSGTSTNNEQFF
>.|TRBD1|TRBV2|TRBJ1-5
TGTGCCAGCAGTCTCGACAGGGGATTAAGCAATCAGCCCCAGCATTTT
CASSLDRGLSNQPQHF
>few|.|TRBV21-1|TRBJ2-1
TGTGCCAGCAGCCCTCGGGGGAGAAGGGTCAATGAGCAGTTCTTC
CASSPRGRRVNEQFF
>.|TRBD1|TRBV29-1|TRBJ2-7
TGCAGCGTTGAAGGACAGGGGGCTGGGGAGCAGTACTTC
CSVEGQGAGEQYF
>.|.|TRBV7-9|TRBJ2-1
TGTGCCAGCAGCCCAGACAGGCACTCCTACAATGAGCAGTTCTTC
CASSPDRHSYNEQFF
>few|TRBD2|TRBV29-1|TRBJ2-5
TGCAGCGGTGGAGGGGAGAGCGGGACGCAGACCCAGTACTTC
CSGGGESGTQTQYF
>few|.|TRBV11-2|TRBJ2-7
TGTGCCAGCAGCTTAGGCATGGAGCAGTACTTC
CASSLGMEQYF
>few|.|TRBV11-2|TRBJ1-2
TGTGCCAGCAGCTCCAGATGGGCAGTAAACTATGGCTACACCTTC
CASSSRWAVNYGYTF
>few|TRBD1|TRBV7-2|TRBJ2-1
TGTGCCAGCAGCCCGGACAGGGACAATGAGCAGTTCTTC
CASSPDRDNEQFF
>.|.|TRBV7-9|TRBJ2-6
TGTGCCAGCAGCTCCGGGACATACTCTGGGGCCAACGTCCTGACTTTC
CASSSGTYSGANVLTF
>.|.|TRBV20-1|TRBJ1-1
TGCAGTGCCACCATAGAGACTGAAGCTTTCTTT
CSATIETEAFF
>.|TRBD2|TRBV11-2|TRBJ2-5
TGTGCCAGCAGCTTAGGGGTCGGCCCTAGCGGGGGAACCCAAGAGACCCAGTACTTC
CASSLGVGPSGGTQETQYF
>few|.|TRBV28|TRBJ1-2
TGTGCCAGCAGATCCGACAGCGACAGAGGATATGGCTACACCTTC
CASRSDSDRGYGYTF
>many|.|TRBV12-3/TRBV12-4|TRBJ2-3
TGTGCCAGCAGTTTTTCAGATACGCAGTATTTT
CASSFSDTQYF
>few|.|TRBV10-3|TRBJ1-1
TGTGCCATCAGTGAGTTCCTGGGACGGGATGAAGCTTTCTTT
CAISEFLGRDEAFF
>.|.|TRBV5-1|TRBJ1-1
TGCGCCAGCAGCTTGGTGTACAGGTCTGAAGCTTTCTTT
CASSLVYRSEAFF
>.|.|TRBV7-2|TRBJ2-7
TGTGCCAGCAGATTCGGGATTAGCACCTACGAGCAGTACTTC
CASRFGISTYEQYF
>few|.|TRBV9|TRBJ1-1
TGTGCCAGCAGCGCCGGGGATGACACTGAAGCTTTCTTT
CASSAGDDTEAFF
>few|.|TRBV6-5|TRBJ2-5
TGTGCCAGCAGTTACAGCTATCGTCAGGCAGACCAAGAGACCCAGTACTTC
CASSYSYRQADQETQYF
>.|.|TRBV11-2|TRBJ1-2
TGTGCCAGCAGCTTAGAAAGGACAGCTCGGGGCTACACCTTC
CASSLERTARGYTF
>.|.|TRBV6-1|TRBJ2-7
TGTGCCAGCAGAGGACCTCCCGCAGACGAGCAGTACTTC
CASRGPPADEQYF
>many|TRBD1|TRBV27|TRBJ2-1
TGTGCCAGCAGCCCGGGACAGGGGGCTTACAATGAGCAGTTCTTC
CASSPGQGAYNEQFF
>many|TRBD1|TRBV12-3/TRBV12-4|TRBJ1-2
TGTGCCAGCACCTGGACAGGGCCCGATTCTGGCTACACCTTC
CASTWTGPDSGYTF
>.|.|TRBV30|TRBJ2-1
TGTGCCTGGAGTGTACGGGGACCCCCCTCATTGTATGAGCAGTTCTTC
CAWSVRGPPSLYEQFF
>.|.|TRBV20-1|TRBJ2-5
TGCAGTGCTAGTCGAGGGGGAGGGGGCTCTTTGGAGACCCAGTACTTC
CSASRGGGGSLETQYF
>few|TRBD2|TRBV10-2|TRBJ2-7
TGCGCCAGCAACCAGCGGGAGACGGGTGAGCAGTACTTC
CASNQRETGEQYF
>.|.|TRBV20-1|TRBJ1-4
TGCAGTGCTAGGACTACCTTCGGGAAGTTTTTT
CSARTTFGKFF
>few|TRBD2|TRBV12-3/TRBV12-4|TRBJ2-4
TGTGCCAGCAGTTTTCTGGGGGAGGGAAACATTCAGTACTTC
CASSFLGEGNIQYF
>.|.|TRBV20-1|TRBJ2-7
TGCAGTGCTAGAGGGGGACCTGCGGAGCAGTACTTC
CSARGGPAEQYF
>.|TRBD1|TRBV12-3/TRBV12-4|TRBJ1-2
TGTGCCAGCAGTACTGATCCGGGACAGGGTAACTATGGCTACACCTTC
CASSTDPGQGNYGYTF
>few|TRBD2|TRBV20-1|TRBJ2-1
TGCAGTGCTAGACCTCCACTAGCGGTACACACCTACAATGAGCAGTTCTTC
CSARPPLAVHTYNEQFF
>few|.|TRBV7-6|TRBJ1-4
TGTGCCAGCAGCCAGAACCCACCCTATGGGGCTGAAAAACTGTTTTTT
CASSQNPPYGAEKLFF
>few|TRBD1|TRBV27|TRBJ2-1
TGTGCCAGCAGGCAACAGACAGGGGTCAATGAGCAGTTCTTC
CASRQQTGVNEQFF
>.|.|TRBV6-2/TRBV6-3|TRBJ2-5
TGTGCCAGCAGTTGGGGAACTACTCAAGAGACCCAGTACTTC
CASSWGTTQETQYF
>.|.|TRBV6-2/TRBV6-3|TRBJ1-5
TGTGCCAGCAGCCGTGGATGGGGGGGCACCAATCAGCCCCAGCATTTT
CASSRGWGGTNQPQHF
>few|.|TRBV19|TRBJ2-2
TGTGCCAGTAGTACTTACAGGTCGGCTAAGGCCGGGGAGCTGTTTTTT
CASSTYRSAKAGELFF